This TCR beta chain is drawn from a study of Ad26.COV2.S vaccination and SARS-CoV-2 variants. For the study at large: Ad26.COV2.S, an intramuscular injection, was given once or twice 56 days apart.

The treatment denotes: approximately 18 received Ad26.COV2.S at low or high dose, single or two shots; about five received placebo; per-sample allocation not given. Sample collection was performed on day 63 after the first vaccine or placebo injection. This adult donor, from Boston, was 18-55 years old. Clones were read by immunoSEQ multiplex PCR, and TCRdb kept only the in-frame ones, dropping some. Among roughly 500,000 clones listed, approximately 89% were seen once. The V and J ends lost 0 bases and 1 base respectively, with 5 bases between them. Per germline, CDR1 SGHRS and CDR2 YFSETQ. This CDR3 contains 14 residues. Study results and caveats: Substantial breadth in spike-specific CD8+ and CD4+ T cell responses was reportedly seen after vaccination.

Points on this clone: Its antigen is unidentified. The sample has other DNA sequences that encode this CDR3 too.

The clonotype originates from a person between 18 and 60 years old who received the Ad26.COV2.S COVID-19 vaccine or a placebo. The material sequenced was peripheral blood, taken in a trial of Ad26.COV2.S vaccine versus placebo. This chain uses TRBV5-1 with TRBJ1-5; D unclear. The CDR3 loop reads CASSLVPSNQPQHF. Written as DNA, the CDR3 is TGCGCCAGCAGCTTGGTTCCGAGCAATCAGCCCCAGCATTTT.